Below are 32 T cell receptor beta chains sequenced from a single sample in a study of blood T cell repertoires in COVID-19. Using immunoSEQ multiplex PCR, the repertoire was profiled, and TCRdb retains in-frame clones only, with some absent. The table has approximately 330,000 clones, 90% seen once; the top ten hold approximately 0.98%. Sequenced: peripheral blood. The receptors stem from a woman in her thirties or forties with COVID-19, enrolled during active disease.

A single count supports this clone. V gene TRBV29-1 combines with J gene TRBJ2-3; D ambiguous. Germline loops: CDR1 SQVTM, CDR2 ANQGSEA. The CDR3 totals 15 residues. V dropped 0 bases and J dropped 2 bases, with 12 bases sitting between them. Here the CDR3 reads CSVEDRRKPTDTQYF. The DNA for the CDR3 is TGCAGCGTTGAAGACAGGCGAAAACCCACAGATACGCAGTATTTT.

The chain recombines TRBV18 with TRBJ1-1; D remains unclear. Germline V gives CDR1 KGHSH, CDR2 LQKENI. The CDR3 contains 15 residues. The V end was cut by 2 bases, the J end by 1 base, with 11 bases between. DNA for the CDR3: TGTGCCAGCTCACCAGAATGGGCCGGGAACACTGAAGCTTTCTTT. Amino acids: CASSPEWAGNTEAFF.

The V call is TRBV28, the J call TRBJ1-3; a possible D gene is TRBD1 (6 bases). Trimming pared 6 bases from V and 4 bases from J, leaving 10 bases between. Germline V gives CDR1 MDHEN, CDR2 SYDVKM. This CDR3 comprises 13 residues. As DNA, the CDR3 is TGTGCCAGCAGAGGACAGTTCGGAAACACCATATATTTT. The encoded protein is CASRGQFGNTIYF.

The CDR3 region is CASSMRRIPQHF. In DNA form, the CDR3 reads TGTGCCAGTAGTATGCGTCGCATCCCCCAGCATTTT. The rearrangement joins TRBV19 to TRBJ1-5, with no clear D. This CDR3 comprises 12 residues. V lost 3 bases and J lost 10, with 10 bases in between. From germline, CDR1 is LNHDA and CDR2 SQIVND (reference sequence).

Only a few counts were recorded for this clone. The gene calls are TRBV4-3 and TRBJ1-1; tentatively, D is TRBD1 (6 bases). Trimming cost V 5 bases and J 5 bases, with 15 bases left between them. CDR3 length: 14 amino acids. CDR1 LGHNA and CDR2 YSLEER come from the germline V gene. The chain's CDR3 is CASSLNRDRTEAFF. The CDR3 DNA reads TGCGCCAGCAGCTTAAACAGGGATCGGACTGAAGCTTTCTTT.

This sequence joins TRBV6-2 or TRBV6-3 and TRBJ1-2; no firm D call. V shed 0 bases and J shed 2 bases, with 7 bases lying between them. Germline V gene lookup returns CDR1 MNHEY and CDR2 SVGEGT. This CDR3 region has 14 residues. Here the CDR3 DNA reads TGTGCCAGCAGTTACTCCGGCGGGAACTATGGCTACACCTTC. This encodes CASSYSGGNYGYTF.

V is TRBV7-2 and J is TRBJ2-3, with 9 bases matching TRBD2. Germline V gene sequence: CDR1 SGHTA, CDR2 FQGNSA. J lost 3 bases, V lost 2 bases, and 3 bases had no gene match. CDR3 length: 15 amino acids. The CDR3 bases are TGTGCCAGCAGCTTAAGTGCGGGAGGGACAGATACGCAGTATTTT. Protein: CASSLSAGGTDTQYF. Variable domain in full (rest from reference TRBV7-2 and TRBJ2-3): GAGVSQSPSNKVTEKGKDVELRCDPISGHTALYWYRQSLGQGLEFLIYFQGNSAPDKSGLPSDRFSAERTGGSVSTLTIQRTQQEDSAVYLCASSLSAGGTDTQYFGPGTRLTVL.

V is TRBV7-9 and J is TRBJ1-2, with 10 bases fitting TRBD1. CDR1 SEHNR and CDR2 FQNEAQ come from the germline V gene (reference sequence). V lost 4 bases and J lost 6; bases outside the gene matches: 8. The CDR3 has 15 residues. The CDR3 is CASSWPDRGRNGYTF. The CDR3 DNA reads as TGTGCCAGCAGCTGGCCCGACAGGGGGCGGAATGGCTACACCTTC.

The CDR3 loop reads CASSQERTSGGIAGELFF. Here the CDR3 DNA reads TGTGCCAGCAGCCAAGAGAGGACTAGCGGGGGGATAGCCGGGGAGCTGTTTTTT. The genes are TRBV3-1 (or the pseudogene TRBV3-2) and TRBJ2-2; 14 bases are shared with TRBD2. CDR3 length: 18 residues. The germline V gene has CDR1 LGHDT and CDR2 YNNKEL (reference sequence). The trim removed 0 bases at V and 6 bases at J, leaving 6 bases unmatched.

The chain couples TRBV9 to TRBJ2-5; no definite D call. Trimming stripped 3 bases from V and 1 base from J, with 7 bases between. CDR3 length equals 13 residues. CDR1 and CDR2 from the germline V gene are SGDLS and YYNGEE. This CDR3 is CASSDGLQETQYF. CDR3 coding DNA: TGTGCCAGCAGCGATGGGCTCCAAGAGACCCAGTACTTC. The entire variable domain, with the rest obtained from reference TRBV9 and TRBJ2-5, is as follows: DSGVTQTPKHLITATGQRVTLRCSPRSGDLSVYWYQQSLDQGLQFLIQYYNGEERAKGNILERFSAQQFPDLHSELNLSSLELGDSALYFCASSDGLQETQYFGPGTRLLVL.

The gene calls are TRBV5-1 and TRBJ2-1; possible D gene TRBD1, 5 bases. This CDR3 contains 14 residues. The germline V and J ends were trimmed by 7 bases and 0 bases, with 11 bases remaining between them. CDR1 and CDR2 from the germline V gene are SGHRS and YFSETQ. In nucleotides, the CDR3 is TGCGCCAGCCGGCCAGGGAACTCCTACAATGAGCAGTTCTTC. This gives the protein CASRPGNSYNEQFF.

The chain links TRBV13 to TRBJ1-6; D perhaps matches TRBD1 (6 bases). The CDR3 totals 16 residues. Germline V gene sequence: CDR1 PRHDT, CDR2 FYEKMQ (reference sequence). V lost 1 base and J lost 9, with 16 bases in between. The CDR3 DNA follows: TGTGCCAGCAGCTTAGTCAGGCTGAGGGACATTTCACCCCTCCACTTT. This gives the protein CASSLVRLRDISPLHF.

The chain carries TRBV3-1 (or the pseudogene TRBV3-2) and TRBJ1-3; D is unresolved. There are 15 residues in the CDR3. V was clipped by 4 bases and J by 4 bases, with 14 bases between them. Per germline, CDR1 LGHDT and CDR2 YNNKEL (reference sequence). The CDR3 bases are TGTGCCAGCAGCCCACGTAGAAGCACCGGAAACACCATATATTTT. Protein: CASSPRRSTGNTIYF.

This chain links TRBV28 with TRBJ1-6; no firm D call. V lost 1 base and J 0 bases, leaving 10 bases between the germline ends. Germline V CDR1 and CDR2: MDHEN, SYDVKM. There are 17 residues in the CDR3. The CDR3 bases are TGTGCCAGCAGTTTATATACGGGTTTCTCCTATAATTCACCCCTCCACTTT. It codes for CASSLYTGFSYNSPLHF.

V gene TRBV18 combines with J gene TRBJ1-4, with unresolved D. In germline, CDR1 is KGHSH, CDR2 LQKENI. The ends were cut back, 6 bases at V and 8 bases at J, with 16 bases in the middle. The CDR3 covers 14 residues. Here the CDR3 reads CASSDWQDGEKLFF. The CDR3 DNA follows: TGTGCCAGCTCGGACTGGCAGGACGGCGAAAAACTGTTTTTT.

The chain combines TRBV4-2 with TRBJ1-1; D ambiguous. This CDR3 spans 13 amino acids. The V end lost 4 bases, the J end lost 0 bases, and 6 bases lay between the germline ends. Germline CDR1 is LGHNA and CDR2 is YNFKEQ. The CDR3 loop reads CASSRLLNTEAFF. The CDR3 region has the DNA TGTGCCAGCAGCCGGCTCTTGAACACTGAAGCTTTCTTT.

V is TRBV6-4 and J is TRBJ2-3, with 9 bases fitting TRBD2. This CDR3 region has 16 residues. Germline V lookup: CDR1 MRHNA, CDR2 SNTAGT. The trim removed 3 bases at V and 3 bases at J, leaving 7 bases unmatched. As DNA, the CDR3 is TGTGCCAGCAGTGAACTGGCGGGAGGGGGAACAGATACGCAGTATTTT. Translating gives CASSELAGGGTDTQYF.

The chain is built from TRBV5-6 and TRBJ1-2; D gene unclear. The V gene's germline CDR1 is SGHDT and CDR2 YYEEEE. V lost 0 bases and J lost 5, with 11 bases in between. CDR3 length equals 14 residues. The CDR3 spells CASSLGIVGYGYTF. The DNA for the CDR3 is TGTGCCAGCAGCTTGGGCATCGTCGGTTATGGCTACACCTTC.

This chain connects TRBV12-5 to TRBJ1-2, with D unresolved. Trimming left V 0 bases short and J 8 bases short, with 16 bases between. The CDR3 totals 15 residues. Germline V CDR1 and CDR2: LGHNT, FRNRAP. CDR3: CASGLVEDGPRGYTF. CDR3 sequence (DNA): TGTGCTAGTGGTTTGGTGGAGGACGGACCCCGGGGCTACACCTTC.

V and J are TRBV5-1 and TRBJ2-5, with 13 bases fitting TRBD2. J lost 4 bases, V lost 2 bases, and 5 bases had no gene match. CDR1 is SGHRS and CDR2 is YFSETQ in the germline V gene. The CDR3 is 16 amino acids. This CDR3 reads CASSLQGLAGTETQYF. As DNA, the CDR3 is TGCGCCAGCAGCTTACAGGGACTAGCGGGGACAGAGACCCAGTACTTC.

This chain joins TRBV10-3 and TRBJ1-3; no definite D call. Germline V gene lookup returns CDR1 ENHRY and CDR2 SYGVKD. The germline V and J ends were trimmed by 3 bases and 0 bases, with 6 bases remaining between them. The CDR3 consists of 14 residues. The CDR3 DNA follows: TGTGCCATCAGTGACGGGAGCTCTGGAAACACCATATATTTT. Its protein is CAISDGSSGNTIYF.

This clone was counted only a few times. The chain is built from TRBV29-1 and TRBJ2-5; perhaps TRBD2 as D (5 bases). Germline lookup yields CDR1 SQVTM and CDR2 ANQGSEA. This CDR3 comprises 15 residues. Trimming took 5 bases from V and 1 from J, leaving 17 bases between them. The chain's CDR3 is CSVRVSGFIQETQYF. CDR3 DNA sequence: TGCAGCGTTCGTGTAAGCGGATTTATCCAAGAGACCCAGTACTTC. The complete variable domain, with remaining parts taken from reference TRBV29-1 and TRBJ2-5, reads SAVISQKPSRDICQRGTSLTIQCQVDSQVTMMFWYRQQPGQSLTLIATANQGSEATYESGFVIDKFPISRPNLTFSTLTVSNMSPEDSSIYLCSVRVSGFIQETQYFGPGTRLLVL.

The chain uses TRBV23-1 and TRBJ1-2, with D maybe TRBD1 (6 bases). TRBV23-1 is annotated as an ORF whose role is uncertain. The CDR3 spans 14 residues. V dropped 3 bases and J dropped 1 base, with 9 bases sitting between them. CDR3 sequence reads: CASSQTGDNYGYTF. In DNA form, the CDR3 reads TGCGCCAGCAGTCAGACAGGAGATAACTATGGCTACACCTTC.

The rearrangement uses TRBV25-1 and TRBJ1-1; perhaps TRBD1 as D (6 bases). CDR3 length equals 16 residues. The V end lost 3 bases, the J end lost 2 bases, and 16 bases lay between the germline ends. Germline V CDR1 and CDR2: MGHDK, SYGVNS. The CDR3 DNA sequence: TGTGCCAGCAGTGAGAGCGTGACAGGCGCCAACACTGAAGCTTTCTTT. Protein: CASSESVTGANTEAFF.

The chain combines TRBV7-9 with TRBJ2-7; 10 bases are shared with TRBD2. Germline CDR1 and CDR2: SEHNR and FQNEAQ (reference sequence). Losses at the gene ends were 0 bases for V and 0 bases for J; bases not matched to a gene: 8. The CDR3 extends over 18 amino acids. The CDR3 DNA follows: TGTGCCAGCAGCTTAGCGGGACCTAGCGGGGGCCTCTCCTACGAGCAGTACTTC. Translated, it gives CASSLAGPSGGLSYEQYF.

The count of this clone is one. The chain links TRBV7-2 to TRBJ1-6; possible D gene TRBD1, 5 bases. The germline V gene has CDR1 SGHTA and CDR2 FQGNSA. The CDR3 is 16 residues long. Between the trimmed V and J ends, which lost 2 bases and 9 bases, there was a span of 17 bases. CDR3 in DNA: TGTGCCAGCAGCTTAACCCTTGGAGGGGTTGGTTCACCCCTCCACTTT. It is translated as CASSLTLGGVGSPLHF.

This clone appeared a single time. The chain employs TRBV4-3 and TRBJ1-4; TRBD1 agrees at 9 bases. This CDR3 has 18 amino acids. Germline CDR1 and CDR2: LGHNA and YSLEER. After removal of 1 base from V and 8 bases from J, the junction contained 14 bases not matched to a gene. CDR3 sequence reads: CASSQVRTGVGGGEKLFF. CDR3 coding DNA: TGCGCCAGCAGCCAAGTCCGGACAGGGGTTGGCGGAGGGGAAAAACTGTTTTTT.

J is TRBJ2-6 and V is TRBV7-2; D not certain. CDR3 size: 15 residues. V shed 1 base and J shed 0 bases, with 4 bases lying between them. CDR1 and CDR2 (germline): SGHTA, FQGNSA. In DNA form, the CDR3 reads TGTGCCAGCAGCTTAGGTCGCTCTGGGGCCAACGTCCTGACTTTC. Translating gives CASSLGRSGANVLTF.

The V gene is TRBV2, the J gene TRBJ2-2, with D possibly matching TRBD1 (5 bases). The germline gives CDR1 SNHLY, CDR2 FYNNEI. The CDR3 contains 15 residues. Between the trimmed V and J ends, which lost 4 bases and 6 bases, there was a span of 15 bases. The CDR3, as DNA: TGTGCCAGCAGTGGGACAAGGGCTTTTTCCGGGGAGCTGTTTTTT. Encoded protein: CASSGTRAFSGELFF.

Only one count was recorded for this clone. The CDR3 nucleotides are TGTGCCAGCAGTCTCAGGGGGCAGTACCGAAACACCATATATTTT. This sequence encodes CASSLRGQYRNTIYF. The chain combines TRBV27 with TRBJ1-3, with 8 bases that match TRBD1. The CDR3 has 15 residues. V trimming: 5 bases; J trimming: 5 bases; junction bases outside the gene matches: 8. The germline V gene has CDR1 MNHEY and CDR2 SMNVEV (reference sequence).

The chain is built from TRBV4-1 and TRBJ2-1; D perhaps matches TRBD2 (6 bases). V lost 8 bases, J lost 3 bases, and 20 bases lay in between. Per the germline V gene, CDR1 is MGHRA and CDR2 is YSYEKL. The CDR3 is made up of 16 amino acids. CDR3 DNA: TGCGCCAGCGGGGGGTGGGGCGGACCTTACTACAATGAGCAGTTCTTC. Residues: CASGGWGGPYYNEQFF.

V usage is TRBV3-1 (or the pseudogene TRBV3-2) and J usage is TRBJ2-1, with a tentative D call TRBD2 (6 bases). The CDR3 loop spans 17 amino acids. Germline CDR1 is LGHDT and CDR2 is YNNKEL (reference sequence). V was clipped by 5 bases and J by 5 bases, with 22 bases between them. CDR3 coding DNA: TGTGCCAGCAGCTCCCCATGGAGCCGACGGACTAACAATGAGCAGTTCTTC. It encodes CASSSPWSRRTNNEQFF.